A single T cell receptor (beta chain) is shown here with its context. Its antigen remains unidentified. Trimming left V 2 bases short and J 2 bases short, with 9 bases between. Looked up from germline, CDR1 is SNHLY and CDR2 is FYNNEI. The CDR3 covers 14 residues. The data were obtained in a study of cytomegalovirus exposure and HLA in healthy donors. Regarding the study as a whole: An analysis that came later showed most CMV-associated TCR beta chains appearing HLA-restricted. A later analysis showed that HLA-associated TCR beta chains had undergone more clonal expansion than equally common others.

PCR was performed using 60 Vbeta and 13 Jbeta primers. Clones were read by immunoSEQ multiplex PCR, and TCRdb kept only the in-frame ones, dropping some. The table includes about 220,000 clones, around 76% detected once. The sample consisted of PBMCs. The receptor comes from a man between 18 and 29 years old in good health and CMV-seronegative. The chain joins TRBV2 to TRBJ2-5, with D maybe TRBD1 (5 bases). CDR3 amino acids: CASSELTVQETQYF. DNA of the CDR3: TGTGCCAGCAGTGAATTGACAGTTCAAGAGACCCAGTACTTC.